This TCR beta chain was identified in a study of blood T cell repertoires in COVID-19. Study-level information: Sites across the United States, Italy and Spain contributed samples from acute and convalescent COVID-19.

Ages ranged from roughly 18 to 100 years, with residence in 24 US areas. In the authors' methods: Reference gene primer amplification gave nucleated cell count estimates. Produced via immunoSEQ multiplex PCR; TCRdb's table is partial and in-frame only. V and J calls plus clone size are reproduced from that table; the DNA served to infer D and trimming. The sample lists some 150,000 clones; about 86% were seen once. The CDR3 has 12 amino acids. The V end was cut by 9 bases, the J end by 5 bases, with 11 bases between. The V gene's germline CDR1 is LNHDA and CDR2 SQIVND (reference sequence). Sequencing input: PBMCs or T cells enriched from blood (not recorded which). The sequence derives from a woman in her 50s in a cohort exposed to, infected with or recovered from COVID-19 (not recorded which). J is TRBJ1-5 and V is TRBV19; D might be TRBD1 (6 bases). The CDR3 DNA sequence: TGTGCCAGCAGGGGTTCGGATCAGCCCCAGCATTTT. This sequence encodes CASRGSDQPQHF.